This entry describes one T cell receptor (beta chain). V was clipped by 4 bases and J by 10 bases, with 8 bases between them. Per germline, CDR1 ENHRY and CDR2 SYGVKD. The length of the CDR3 is 11 residues. Original handling: Reference gene primer amplification gave nucleated cell count estimates. Clones were sequenced by immunoSEQ multiplex PCR, and TCRdb holds only the in-frame ones, with some missing. Clonal size and the V and J genes are those of that table, whereas D and trimming came from the DNA. The sample lists tens of thousands of clones; 84% were seen once. The sample belongs to a study of blood T cell repertoires in COVID-19. The overall study: The origin of the acute and convalescent COVID-19 samples was the United States, Italy and Spain. Sample material is recorded as cDNA or gDNA derived from T cells, B-cell-depleted T cells, or PBMCs.

Sequenced: peripheral blood. The TCR originated in a man in his fifties or sixties with acute or convalescent COVID-19. The gene calls are TRBV10-3 and TRBJ2-1, with D unresolved. This chain's CDR3 is CAISGSIEQFF. In DNA, the CDR3 is TGTGCCATCAGTGGTAGTATCGAGCAGTTCTTC.